This T cell receptor (beta chain) was identified during a study of cytomegalovirus exposure and HLA in healthy donors. General observations from the study: The investigators catalogued 180 or so TCR beta chains as cytomegalovirus-associated. Later analysis associated a missense DCLRE1C variant with TCR beta V- and J-gene trimming. Later findings reportedly placed an Asian-associated ancestry cluster below the approximately 670-donor mean for N-insertions.

This clone occurred a few times. Its antigen is not identified. Trimming cost V 7 bases and J 2 bases; bases outside gene matches: 5. This CDR3 comprises 13 residues. CDR1 and CDR2 (germline): SGDLS, YYNGEE. Both 60 Vbeta primers and 13 Jbeta primers went into the PCR. Clones were read by immunoSEQ multiplex PCR, and TCRdb kept only the in-frame ones, dropping some. This table holds around 140,000 clones, over 75% found once. The receptor's source is a male donor in good health and CMV-seronegative. This chain uses TRBV9 with TRBJ1-1; TRBD1 aligns across 7 bases. Material: PBMCs. CDR3 region: CASSTGVNTEAFF. CDR3 DNA sequence: TGTGCCAGCTCTACAGGGGTTAACACTGAAGCTTTCTTT.